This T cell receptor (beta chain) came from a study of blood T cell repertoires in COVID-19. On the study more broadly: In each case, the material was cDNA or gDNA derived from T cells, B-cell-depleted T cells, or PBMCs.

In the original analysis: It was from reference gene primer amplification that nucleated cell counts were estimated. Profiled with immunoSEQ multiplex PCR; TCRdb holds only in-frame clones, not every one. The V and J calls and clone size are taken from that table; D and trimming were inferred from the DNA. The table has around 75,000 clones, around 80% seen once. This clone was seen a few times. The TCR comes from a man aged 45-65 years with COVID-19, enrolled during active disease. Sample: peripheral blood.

Written as DNA, the CDR3 is TGTGCCAGCAGTTACACAGGGTTCCCCCCTCAGCCCCAGCATTTT. It encodes CASSYTGFPPQPQHF. The chain is built from TRBV28 and TRBJ1-5, with TRBD1 as a possible D gene (6 bases). In germline, CDR1 is MDHEN, CDR2 SYDVKM. The CDR3 has 15 residues. With 4 bases removed from V and 6 bases from J, the gap between germline ends came to 16 bases.